These 20 T cell receptor beta chains originate from one sample sequenced in a study of OX40 agonist ivuxolimab in advanced cancers. Here immunoSEQ multiplex PCR was the method, and the copy in TCRdb shows in-frame clones only, minus some. Counted here are roughly 65,000 clones, roughly nine tenths occurring once; the ten biggest clones make up just under 0.3%. Material: CD4+ or CD8+ T cells sorted from blood, obtained in a trial of the OX40 agonist ivuxolimab. The source is an adult with an advanced solid tumor such as melanoma, head and neck, liver or kidney cancer.

The CDR3 region has the DNA TGTGCCAGCAGTTGGACAGGGGGCTATGGCTACACCTTC. Translating gives CASSWTGGYGYTF. The chain employs TRBV27 and TRBJ1-2, with 10 bases lining up with TRBD1. Per the germline V gene, CDR1 is MNHEY and CDR2 is SMNVEV (reference sequence). The V and J ends lost 4 bases and 4 bases, in that order; junction bases with no gene match: 0. The length of the CDR3 is 13 residues.

The rearrangement uses TRBV6-5 and TRBJ1-1, with D perhaps TRBD1 (5 bases). V lost 4 bases and J lost 0, with 12 bases in between. CDR3 length equals 15 residues. The germline CDR1 and CDR2 sequences are MNHEY and SVGAGI. This chain's CDR3 is CASSLGTPLNTEAFF. CDR3 bases: TGTGCCAGCAGTTTGGGGACTCCGCTGAACACTGAAGCTTTCTTT.

A single count supports this clone. V is TRBV10-3 and J is TRBJ1-2; 7 positions match TRBD1. The CDR3 runs 14 residues. With V trimmed by 6 bases and J by 4 bases, 8 bases remained unmatched. Germline-derived CDR1 and CDR2 are ENHRY and SYGVKD. The CDR3: CAIRSTGTVYGYTF. The CDR3 DNA reads as TGTGCCATCAGAAGTACCGGGACAGTCTATGGCTACACCTTC.

The V and J genes are TRBV18 and TRBJ2-5; TRBD1 aligns across 10 bases. With 1 base clipped from V and 0 bases from J, the junction kept 5 bases outside the gene matches. The CDR3 extends over 17 amino acids. Germline-derived CDR1 and CDR2 are KGHSH and LQKENI. CDR3 nucleotide sequence: TGTGCCAGCTCACCACTGCCGGGACAGGGGTACCAAGAGACCCAGTACTTC. This translates into CASSPLPGQGYQETQYF.

The chain links TRBV29-1 to TRBJ1-2; TRBD1 aligns across 9 bases. The V gene's germline CDR1 is SQVTM and CDR2 ANQGSEA. V shed 0 bases and J 4 bases; nucleotides not matched to a gene: 9. This CDR3 has 16 residues. CDR3 sequence: CSVEDLWTGVLYGYTF. In nucleotides, the CDR3 is TGCAGCGTTGAAGATCTCTGGACAGGGGTGCTCTATGGCTACACCTTC.

This chain uses TRBV5-1 with TRBJ2-5, with 9 bases aligning to TRBD1. CDR1 and CDR2 from the germline V gene are SGHRS and YFSETQ. V lost 0 bases and J lost 5; bases outside the gene matches: 5. This CDR3 comprises 15 residues. CDR3 residues: CASSLVGDRAETQYF. The CDR3 nucleotides are TGCGCCAGCAGCTTGGTCGGGGACAGGGCTGAGACCCAGTACTTC. Filled out from reference TRBV5-1 and TRBJ2-5, the complete variable domain reads KAGVTQTPRYLIKTRGQQVTLSCSPISGHRSVSWYQQTPGQGLQFLFEYFSETQRNKGNFPGRFSGRQFSNSRSEMNVSTLELGDSALYLCASSLVGDRAETQYFGPGTRLLVL.

The gene calls are TRBV2 and TRBJ2-2; TRBD1 is a possible D gene (5 bases). V shed 10 bases and J shed 3 bases, with 24 bases lying between them. CDR1 and CDR2 from the germline V gene are SNHLY and FYNNEI. CDR3 length: 17 amino acids. The CDR3 DNA is TGTGCCACCTCGGCCCCGGCGGCAGGGAAAGACACCGGGGAGCTGTTTTTT. It is translated as CATSAPAAGKDTGELFF.

The rearrangement links TRBV15 to TRBJ1-1; D call uncertain. Germline-derived CDR1 and CDR2 are LNHNV and YYDKDF (reference sequence). The length of the CDR3 is 13 residues. The V gene lost 8 bases and the J gene lost 6 bases, with 16 bases spanning the gap. The CDR3 region has the DNA TGTGCCACCGGGGAGGGTACGAGGGCTGAAGCTTTCTTT. This sequence encodes CATGEGTRAEAFF.

The rearrangement links TRBV6-1 to TRBJ2-1, with 8 bases aligning to TRBD2. This CDR3 spans 13 amino acids. With V trimmed by 6 bases and J by 9 bases, 7 bases remained unmatched. Germline V gives CDR1 MNHNS, CDR2 SASEGT. Here the CDR3 reads CASRGLGKTEQFF. CDR3 sequence (DNA): TGTGCCAGCAGGGGACTAGGTAAGACTGAGCAGTTCTTC.

This clone is a singleton in its sample. The chain combines TRBV19 with TRBJ2-7, with TRBD2 as a possible D gene (6 bases). Between the trimmed V and J ends, which lost 5 bases and 6 bases, there was a span of 11 bases. Germline loops: CDR1 LNHDA, CDR2 SQIVND (reference sequence). The CDR3 has 12 residues. This CDR3 reads CASSGRGSEQYF. CDR3 nucleotide sequence: TGTGCCAGTAGTGGACGGGGGAGCGAGCAGTACTTC.

About this clone: Different DNA sequences within this sample yield the same CDR3. This chain uses TRBV9 with TRBJ2-7; 13 bases are shared with TRBD2. The CDR3 contains 14 residues. In germline, CDR1 is SGDLS, CDR2 YYNGEE. V shed 2 bases and J 6 bases; nucleotides not matched to a gene: 2. CDR3 region: CASSVGLAGVEQYF. CDR3 DNA: TGTGCCAGCAGCGTTGGACTAGCGGGAGTCGAGCAGTACTTC.

This rearrangement joins TRBV11-2 to TRBJ1-5; TRBD1 might be the D (6 bases). Germline V gene data show CDR1 as SGHAT and CDR2 as FQNNGV. This CDR3 contains 13 residues. The V and J ends lost 5 bases and 5 bases respectively, with 10 bases between them. The CDR3 nucleotides are TGTGCCAGCAGCGGGGACATTTATCAGCCCCAGCATTTT. This codes for CASSGDIYQPQHF.

This chain connects TRBV18 to TRBJ2-3; the match to TRBD2 covers 10 bases. CDR3 length: 15 amino acids. Germline V gene data show CDR1 as KGHSH and CDR2 as LQKENI. J was trimmed by 8 bases and V by 2 bases; bases with no gene match: 7. DNA of the CDR3: TGTGCCAGCTCACCATCAATAGCGGGAGGAGTTACGCAGTATTTT. Protein sequence: CASSPSIAGGVTQYF.

This clone was counted once. In the same sample, other DNA sequences code for this CDR3. The chain recombines TRBV6-5 with TRBJ2-7, with 10 nucleotides matching TRBD1. In germline, CDR1 is MNHEY, CDR2 SVGAGI. This CDR3 has 15 residues. Trimming took 2 bases from V and 2 from J; bases not matched to a gene: 3. The DNA of the CDR3 is TGTGCCAGCAGTTACAGGGACAGGGGTACCTACGAGCAGTACTTC. It is translated as CASSYRDRGTYEQYF.

The V and J genes are TRBV2 and TRBJ2-7; 11 positions match TRBD2. The junction had 9 bases not matched to a gene; V was cut back by 6 bases and J by 2 bases. Germline CDR1 and CDR2: SNHLY and FYNNEI. The CDR3 consists of 16 residues. In DNA, the CDR3 is TGTGCCAGCAGGGACATAGCGGGAGGGCGGACCTACGAGCAGTACTTC. Residues: CASRDIAGGRTYEQYF.

In this sample, this clone turned up a few times. The chain carries TRBV6-5 and TRBJ1-1; D possibly corresponds to TRBD1 (5 bases). Trimming cost V 7 bases and J 1 base, with 10 bases left between them. CDR1 MNHEY and CDR2 SVGAGI come from the germline V gene. The CDR3 extends over 13 amino acids. The CDR3 protein is CASMDTSNTEAFF. Written as DNA, the CDR3 is TGTGCCAGCATGGACACTTCGAACACTGAAGCTTTCTTT.

This chain joins TRBV5-1 and TRBJ2-7, with D perhaps being TRBD1 or TRBD2 (5 bases each). The CDR3 contains 15 residues. V dropped 0 bases and J dropped 7 bases, with 17 bases sitting between them. The germline V gene has CDR1 SGHRS and CDR2 YFSETQ. CDR3 protein: CASSLGVWGSVEQYF. CDR3 nucleotides: TGCGCCAGCAGCTTGGGGGTATGGGGGTCGGTGGAGCAGTACTTC.

This clone has only a few counts. The V call is TRBV7-8, the J call TRBJ2-7, with 10 nucleotides matching TRBD1. This CDR3 is built from 16 residues. Trimming removed 5 bases from V and 3 bases from J; junction bases left unmatched: 10. Per the germline V gene, CDR1 is SGHVS and CDR2 is FQNEAQ. The CDR3 sequence is CASSRGQDRGHYEQYF. CDR3 coding DNA: TGTGCCAGCAGCCGAGGACAAGACAGGGGGCACTACGAGCAGTACTTC.

This clone was picked up one time. This rearrangement joins TRBV30 to TRBJ1-3; D is unclear. CDR1 and CDR2 (germline): GTSNPN, SVGIG (reference sequence). V lost 1 base and J lost 4, with 8 bases in between. The CDR3 sequence is 13 residues long. The CDR3 here is CAWSGQFGNTIYF. CDR3 bases: TGTGCCTGGAGTGGGCAGTTCGGAAACACCATATATTTT.

This chain joins TRBV2 and TRBJ1-2; 7 bases are a match to TRBD1. V shed 5 bases, J shed 8 bases, and the junction held 11 bases outside the gene matches. The germline CDR1 and CDR2 sequences are SNHLY and FYNNEI. This CDR3 spans 14 amino acids. CDR3 sequence (DNA): TGTGCCAGCAGTCGTACAGGGGAGGTAGGAGGCTACACCTTC. Translating it yields CASSRTGEVGGYTF.